Listed below are T cell receptor beta chains from one sample, sequenced in a study of T cell repertoires in cytomegalovirus infection. These receptors are not linked to any known antigen. MiXCR, applied by TCRdb to the reads, yields one record per CDR3 protein. The profile shows some 920,000 distinct CDR3 sequences, roughly 30% of them singletons. The material sequenced was cultured CD8+ T cells from PBMCs, taken from culture after CMV antigen stimulation. Every receptor here comes from a human donor in good health (CMV status not recorded). Some clones in this sample may be carry-over from other donors' samples. Each CDR3 is given with its conserved first and last residue. Each record gives: J gene, clone size, D gene, CDR3 length, V gene, CDR3 DNA, CDR3 protein. A D gene is named only where the DNA matches it firmly. Clone size is shown for a subset of rows, as once, few, many or a class of expanded clone.

TRBJ1-1 | . | TRBD1 | 14 | TRBV7-9 | TGTGCCAGCAGGGGGGACAGTGTGAACACTGAAGCTTTCTTT | CASRGDSVNTEAFF
TRBJ2-1 | . | TRBD2 | 15 | TRBV28 | TGTGCCAGCAGAGTAGCGGGGAGCTCCTACAATGAGCAGTTCTTC | CASRVAGSSYNEQFF
TRBJ1-1 | . | . | 18 | TRBV6-2/TRBV6-3 | TGTGCCAGCAGTTACGGTTCGGGGAGCACCTTTACGAACACTGAAGCTTTCTTT | CASSYGSGSTFTNTEAFF
TRBJ1-5 | . | TRBD1 | 19 | TRBV6-2/TRBV6-3 | TGTGCCAGCAGATACCTCCGGGACAGCGCCGCTTATAGCAATCAGCCCCAGCATTTT | CASRYLRDSAAYSNQPQHF
TRBJ2-1 | . | . | 14 | TRBV25-1 | TGTGCCAGCAGTGATGCAGGGAGCAGCAATGAGCAGTTCTTC | CASSDAGSSNEQFF
TRBJ2-1 | . | TRBD2 | 14 | TRBV7-9 | TGTGCCAGCAGCCGAGCGGGGGGGAACAATGAGCAGTTCTTC | CASSRAGGNNEQFF
TRBJ2-1 | few | . | 15 | TRBV7-6 | TGTGCCAGCAGCTTCGACAGGCTAGGGGAGGATGAGCAGTTCTTC | CASSFDRLGEDEQFF
TRBJ1-1 | . | . | 13 | TRBV9 | TGTGCCAGCAGCGCCGGGGCCAGCACTGAAGCTTTCTTT | CASSAGASTEAFF
TRBJ1-1 | many | . | 14 | TRBV5-4 | TGTGCCAGCAGCGGGGTGGGGGTGAACACTGAAGCTTTCTTT | CASSGVGVNTEAFF
TRBJ1-5 | . | . | 12 | TRBV2 | TGTGCCAGCAGTGGAGGGGCTGAACCCCAGCATTTT | CASSGGAEPQHF
TRBJ2-1 | . | . | 16 | TRBV7-9 | TGTGCCAGCAGCTCCCCCGCGCCGACAGCCTACAATGAGCAGTTCTTC | CASSSPAPTAYNEQFF
TRBJ1-4 | . | . | 12 | TRBV4-1 | TGCGCCAGCAGCTATACTAATGAAAAACTGTTTTTT | CASSYTNEKLFF
TRBJ1-1 | . | . | 14 | TRBV6-1 | TGTGCCAGCAGTGAGGAAAGAAGGGGAACTGAAGCTTTCTTT | CASSEERRGTEAFF
TRBJ1-3 | . | . | 15 | TRBV7-8 | TGTGCCAGCAGCAACTACAGGGACTCTGGAAACACCATATATTTT | CASSNYRDSGNTIYF
TRBJ2-1 | few | . | 18 | TRBV6-2/TRBV6-3 | TGTGCCAGCAGTTACTCCCCTTCGACAGGCAGCTCCTACAATGAGCAGTTCTTC | CASSYSPSTGSSYNEQFF
TRBJ2-3 | few | TRBD2 | 19 | TRBV14 | TGTGCCAGCGAAACCCGGACTAGCGGGGAATGGAAGGCACAAGATACGCAGTATTTT | CASETRTSGEWKAQDTQYF
TRBJ2-3 | . | . | 15 | TRBV7-8 | TGTGCCAGCAGCTTAGCGGGGCAGGGTTTGGATACGCAGTATTTT | CASSLAGQGLDTQYF
TRBJ2-3 | few | . | 12 | TRBV2 | TGTCTCCCACGGTCCAGCACAGATACGCAGTATTTT | CLPRSSTDTQYF
TRBJ1-1 | . | . | 14 | TRBV7-8 | TGTGCCAGCACCGGATTTAGGGGGAACACTGAAGCTTTCTTT | CASTGFRGNTEAFF
TRBJ2-1 | few | . | 15 | TRBV28 | TGTGCCAGCAGTTTACTAGGGATCACCTACAATGAGCAGTTCTTC | CASSLLGITYNEQFF
TRBJ2-2 | . | . | 13 | TRBV29-1 | TGCAGCGTTGTCGGAACGAACACCGGGGAGCTGTTTTTT | CSVVGTNTGELFF
TRBJ2-2 | . | . | 15 | TRBV6-2/TRBV6-3 | TGTGCCAGCAGTTTCCTTCGAGTTAACACCGGGGAGCTGTTTTTT | CASSFLRVNTGELFF
TRBJ1-1 | once | . | 15 | TRBV3-1 | TGTGCCAGCAGCCAAGAAGACAGCCTGAACACTGAAGCTTTCTTT | CASSQEDSLNTEAFF
TRBJ2-1 | many | . | 13 | TRBV19 | TGTGCCAGTAGTACCCCGGGACTTAATGAGCAGTTCTTC | CASSTPGLNEQFF
TRBJ1-6 | few | . | 15 | TRBV7-8 | TGTGCCAGCAGCTCTCTCCCCTCGCAGAATTCACCCCTCCACTTT | CASSSLPSQNSPLHF
TRBJ1-4 | . | TRBD1 | 13 | TRBV29-1 | TGCAGCGTGCACGGGACAGGGTACGAAAAACTGTTTTTT | CSVHGTGYEKLFF
TRBJ1-5 | few | TRBD1 | 17 | TRBV6-6 | TGTGCCAGCAGTTACAAGAGGACAGGGAATCGTAAACAGCCCCAGCATTTT | CASSYKRTGNRKQPQHF
TRBJ2-7 | many | . | 17 | TRBV7-8 | TGTGCCAGCAGCTTAGAAACCGAGGCAGGGAGGCCCTACGAGCAGTACTTC | CASSLETEAGRPYEQYF
TRBJ2-1 | . | . | 17 | TRBV6-2/TRBV6-3 | TGTGCCAGCAGTTACGGGGGGGGGCCGAGCTCCTACAATGAGCAGTTCTTC | CASSYGGGPSSYNEQFF
TRBJ1-5 | . | TRBD1 | 14 | TRBV6-5 | TGTGCCAGCAGTTACGGGCAGGGGGCGCGACCCCAGCATTTT | CASSYGQGARPQHF
TRBJ2-1 | few | . | 15 | TRBV14 | TGTGCCAGCAGCTTTCGGGGACGGCCTTGGGATGAGCAGTTCTTC | CASSFRGRPWDEQFF
TRBJ1-5 | few | . | 13 | TRBV15 | TGTGCCACCAGCGGAATACAGGGAAAACCCCAGCATTTT | CATSGIQGKPQHF
TRBJ2-7 | . | TRBD2 | 15 | TRBV7-9 | TGTGCCAGCAGTCCACTAGCGGGGAATATCTACGAGCAGTACTTC | CASSPLAGNIYEQYF
TRBJ1-2 | . | . | 13 | TRBV19 | TGTGCCAGCAGTCTTAACTCGGAATATGGCTACACCTTC | CASSLNSEYGYTF
TRBJ1-6 | few | . | 14 | TRBV6-2/TRBV6-3 | TGTGCCAGCAGTCCGGGAGGAATTAATTCACCCCTCCACTTT | CASSPGGINSPLHF
TRBJ1-1 | many | TRBD1 | 14 | TRBV6-1 | TGTGCCAGCAGTCAGACAGGGGGATACACTGAAGCTTTCTTT | CASSQTGGYTEAFF
TRBJ1-2 | many | . | 13 | TRBV12-3/TRBV12-4 | TGTGCCAGCAGTGACCGGGGAGGGTATGGCTACACCTTC | CASSDRGGYGYTF
TRBJ2-3 | . | . | 17 | TRBV12-3/TRBV12-4 | TGTGCCAGCAGCACAGAAGGTGGCCCTCTAATCCCAGATACGCAGTATTTT | CASSTEGGPLIPDTQYF
TRBJ2-1 | . | TRBD2 | 16 | TRBV4-2 | TGTGCCAGCAGCCAAGGGAGCGGGGGGCCCTACAATGAGCAGTTCTTC | CASSQGSGGPYNEQFF
TRBJ1-2 | few | . | 13 | TRBV12-3/TRBV12-4 | TGTGCCACCGGGGGGGCGCGGTTTCCTGGCTACACCTTC | CATGGARFPGYTF
TRBJ2-3 | few | . | 13 | TRBV6-6 | TGTGCCAGCAGTTACGGCGAAACAGATACGCAGTATTTT | CASSYGETDTQYF
TRBJ1-5 | few | TRBD1 | 15 | TRBV20-1 | TGCAGTGCTAGCGACAGGGGAGGGAGCAATCAGCCCCAGCATTTT | CSASDRGGSNQPQHF
TRBJ2-5 | once | . | 12 | TRBV2 | TGTGCCGGCAGACAGGACCAAGAGACCCAGTACTTC | CAGRQDQETQYF
TRBJ2-3 | many | . | 15 | TRBV7-2 | TGTGCCAGCAGCTTAGGGGTTATTGTGACAGATACGCAGTATTTT | CASSLGVIVTDTQYF
TRBJ2-3 | few | TRBD2 | 16 | TRBV28 | TGTGCCAGCACCACCTCCGGGGGGGAAAGCACAGATACGCAGTATTTT | CASTTSGGESTDTQYF
TRBJ2-1 | many | . | 14 | TRBV6-6 | TGTGCCAGCAGTTACTCGATGGCGAACAATGAGCAGTTCTTC | CASSYSMANNEQFF
TRBJ1-2 | . | . | 14 | TRBV7-9 | TGTGCCCTACAGCTTGTAAAGACCTACTATGGCTACACCTTC | CALQLVKTYYGYTF
TRBJ1-5 | . | . | 15 | TRBV6-1 | TGTGCCAGCAGCCCACAGGGCCTATCCAATCAGCCCCAGCATTTT | CASSPQGLSNQPQHF
TRBJ2-7 | many | . | 12 | TRBV7-9 | TGTGCCAGCAGCTCAAGGGGCTACGAGCAGTACTTC | CASSSRGYEQYF
TRBJ2-7 | . | . | 13 | TRBV27 | TGTGCCAGCAGCTCCCAGGGACTCTACGAGCAGTACTTC | CASSSQGLYEQYF
TRBJ2-1 | . | . | 17 | TRBV3-1 | TGTGCCAGCAGCCCCTGGGGGGATGACAGCTCCTACAATGAGCAGTTCTTC | CASSPWGDDSSYNEQFF